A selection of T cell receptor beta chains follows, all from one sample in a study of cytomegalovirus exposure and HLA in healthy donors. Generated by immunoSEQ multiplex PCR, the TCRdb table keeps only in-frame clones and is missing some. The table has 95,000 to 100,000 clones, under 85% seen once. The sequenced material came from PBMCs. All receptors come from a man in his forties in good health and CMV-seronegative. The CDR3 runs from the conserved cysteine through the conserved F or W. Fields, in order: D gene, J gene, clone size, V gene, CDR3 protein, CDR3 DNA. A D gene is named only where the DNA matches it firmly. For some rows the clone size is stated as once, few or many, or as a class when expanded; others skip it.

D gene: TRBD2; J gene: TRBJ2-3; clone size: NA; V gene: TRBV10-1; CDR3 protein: CASRPGGSDKTKIMTSTDTQYF; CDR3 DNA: TGCGCCAGCAGGCCGGGGGGTTCGGATAAGACAAAAATAATGACTAGCACAGATACGCAGTATTTT
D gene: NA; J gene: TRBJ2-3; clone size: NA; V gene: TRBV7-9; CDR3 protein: CASSLVGRTPSTDTQYF; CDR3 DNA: TGTGCCAGCAGCTTAGTCGGTAGAACCCCTAGCACAGATACGCAGTATTTT
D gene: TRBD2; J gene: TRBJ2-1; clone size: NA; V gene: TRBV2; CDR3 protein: CASTLEGASGLYNEQFF; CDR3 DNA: TGTGCCAGCACCCTTGAAGGGGCTAGCGGACTATACAATGAGCAGTTCTTC
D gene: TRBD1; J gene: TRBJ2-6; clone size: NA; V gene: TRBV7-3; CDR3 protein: CASSLIEGASIGANVLTF; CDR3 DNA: TGTGCCAGCAGCTTAATTGAGGGGGCCTCAATCGGGGCCAACGTCCTGACTTTC
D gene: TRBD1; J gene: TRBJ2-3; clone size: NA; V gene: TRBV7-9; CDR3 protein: CASTTGTGRADTQYF; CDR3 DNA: TGTGCCAGTACCACGGGGACAGGGAGGGCAGATACGCAGTATTTT
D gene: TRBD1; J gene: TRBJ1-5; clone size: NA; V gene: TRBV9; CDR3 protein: CASSPRTGGNQPQHF; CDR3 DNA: TGTGCCAGCAGCCCCCGGACAGGAGGCAATCAGCCCCAGCATTTT
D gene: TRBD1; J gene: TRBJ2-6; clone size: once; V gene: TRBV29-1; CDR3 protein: CSVKSGTAISGANVLTF; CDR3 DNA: TGCAGCGTGAAATCCGGGACAGCAATTTCTGGGGCCAACGTCCTGACTTTC
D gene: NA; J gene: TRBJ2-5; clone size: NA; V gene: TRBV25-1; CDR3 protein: CASSVSQTETQYF; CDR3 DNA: TGTGCCAGCAGTGTTAGCCAAACAGAGACCCAGTACTTC
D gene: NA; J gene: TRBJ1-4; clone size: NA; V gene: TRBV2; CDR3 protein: CASRQGGINEKLFF; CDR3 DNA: TGTGCCAGCCGCCAGGGAGGGATTAATGAAAAACTGTTTTTT
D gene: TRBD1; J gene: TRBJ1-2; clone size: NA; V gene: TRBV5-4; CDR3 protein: CASSSGQVYGYTF; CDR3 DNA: TGTGCCAGCAGTTCCGGACAGGTGTATGGCTACACCTTC
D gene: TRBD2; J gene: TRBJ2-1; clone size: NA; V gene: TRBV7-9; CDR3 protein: CASNSPEREVRNEQFF; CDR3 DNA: TGTGCCAGCAACTCCCCCGAGCGGGAGGTCCGCAATGAGCAGTTCTTC
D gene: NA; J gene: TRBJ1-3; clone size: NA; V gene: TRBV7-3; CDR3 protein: CASSLRPGGDTIYF; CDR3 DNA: TGTGCCAGCAGCTTACGCCCCGGGGGAGACACCATATATTTT
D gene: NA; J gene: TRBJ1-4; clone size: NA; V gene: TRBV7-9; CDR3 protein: CASSTSPSDNEKLFF; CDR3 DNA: TGTGCCAGCAGCACCTCGCCTTCAGATAATGAAAAACTGTTTTTT
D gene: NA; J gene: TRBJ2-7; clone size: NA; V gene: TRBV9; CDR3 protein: CASSVDTPYEQYF; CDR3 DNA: TGTGCCAGCAGCGTAGACACCCCCTACGAGCAGTACTTC
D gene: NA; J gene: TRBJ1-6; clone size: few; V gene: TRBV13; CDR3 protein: CASSLGLQGGSPLHF; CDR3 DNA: TGTGCCAGCAGCTTAGGCTTGCAGGGTGGTTCACCCCTCCACTTT
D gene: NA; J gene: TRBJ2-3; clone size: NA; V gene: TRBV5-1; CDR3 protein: CASSLEQAYTDTQYF; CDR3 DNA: TGCGCCAGCAGCTTGGAGCAGGCCTACACAGATACGCAGTATTTT